This entry concerns a single T cell receptor (beta chain). In the same sample, other DNA sequences code for this CDR3. The data are from a study of cytomegalovirus exposure and HLA in healthy donors. As for the study in general: From HLA-typed donors, an early data release held roughly 89 million unique TCRs.

The trim removed 6 bases at V and 3 bases at J, leaving 6 bases unmatched. Germline V gives CDR1 KGHSH, CDR2 LQKENI. The CDR3 is 14 residues long. Researchers ran the PCR with 60 Vbeta and 13 Jbeta primers. The protocol was immunoSEQ multiplex PCR, while the TCRdb copy is restricted to in-frame clones and leaves out a portion. The sample yields over 200,000 clones, roughly 89% seen once. The clonotype was recovered from a woman between 18 and 29 years old in good health and CMV-seronegative. The sample consisted of PBMCs. This chain links TRBV18 with TRBJ1-1; 8 nucleotides match TRBD1. CDR3 residues: CASSKQGVDTEAFF. The CDR3 nucleotides read TGTGCCAGCTCGAAACAGGGGGTCGACACTGAAGCTTTCTTT.